The clone carrying this TCR beta chain was observed a handful of times. Its antigen is unknown. The CDR3 has 12 amino acids. Trimming left V 5 bases short and J 8 bases short, with 13 bases between. Germline V gene sequence: CDR1 SQVTM, CDR2 ANQGSEA. This record comes from a study of T-cell memory formation after mild COVID-19. Notes on the study in general: CD8+ contracting clones occupied EMRA, while CD4+ ones occupied mainly CM and EM. Clones that got smaller from day 15 to 85 had even CD4/CD8, while clones growing later tipped toward CD4+. The second-wave clones peaking on day 37 were not confirmed as SARS-CoV-2-specific.

The TCR alpha and TCR beta cDNA libraries, bearing sample barcodes and UMIs, were generated by 5'RACE using constant-segment primers. TCRdb ran MiXCR on the 5' RACE reads and lists one entry per CDR3 protein. This sample has 95,000 to 110,000 distinct CDR3 sequences, with roughly 14% found just once. Sequencing was carried out using PBMCs or a T cell subset sorted from them (not recorded which). The rearrangement links TRBV29-1 to TRBJ2-1; perhaps D is TRBD1 or TRBD2 (6 bases each). The sequence derives from a man aged 18 to 30 who had mild COVID-19 (a few samples of this study predate the infection). Cell type and time point are not known. The CDR3 DNA follows: TGCAGCGTTTCCCCCGGGGGCTATGAGCAGTTCTTC. It encodes CSVSPGGYEQFF.